The 29 T cell receptor beta chains in this list originate from one sample, sequenced in a study of T cell responses to AZD1222 COVID-19 vaccine. This table comes from immunoSEQ multiplex PCR, and its TCRdb copy is limited to in-frame clones, with some not included. The profile covers about 130,000 clones, with about 85% appearing a single time and 4.4% taken by the ten largest. The sample here was peripheral blood, taken 28 days after the second AZD1222 dose. The receptors were gathered from an adult who received the AZD1222 COVID-19 vaccine.

The chain recombines TRBV19 with TRBJ2-2; TRBD1 matches at 7 bases. Germline-derived CDR1 and CDR2 are LNHDA and SQIVND (reference sequence). The CDR3 covers 13 residues. The junction had 1 base not matched to a gene; V was cut back by 7 bases and J by 2 bases. The CDR3 nucleotides read TGTGCCAGTAACAGGGGTAACACCGGGGAGCTGTTTTTT. As protein: CASNRGNTGELFF. The full variable domain, its missing parts supplied by reference TRBV19 and TRBJ2-2, is DGGITQSPKYLFRKEGQNVTLSCEQNLNHDAMYWYRQDPGQGLRLIYYSQIVNDFQKGDIAEGYSVSREKKESFPLTVTSAQKNPTAFYLCASNRGNTGELFFGEGSRLTVL.

This sequence joins TRBV6-1 and TRBJ1-5, with no clear D. This CDR3 comprises 13 residues. Trimming shortened V by 0 bases and J by 13 bases, and 13 bases separated the two germline ends. The germline CDR1 and CDR2 sequences are MNHNS and SASEGT. This CDR3 is CASSEAELLLQHF. The DNA for the CDR3 is TGTGCCAGCAGTGAAGCGGAACTTTTACTTCAGCATTTT.

The V and J genes are TRBV5-4 and TRBJ1-1; D not certain. The CDR3 is 12 residues long. From germline, CDR1 is SGHNT and CDR2 YYREEE (reference sequence). Trimming pared 0 bases from V and 4 bases from J, leaving 4 bases between. The CDR3 nucleotides are TGTGCCAGCAGCTTGGATGGCACTGAAGCTTTCTTT. This codes for CASSLDGTEAFF. The variable domain in full, with the rest retrieved from reference TRBV5-4 and TRBJ1-1, is ETGVTQSPTHLIKTRGQQVTLRCSSQSGHNTVSWYQQALGQGPQFIFQYYREEENGRGNFPPRFSGLQFPNYSSELNVNALELDDSALYLCASSLDGTEAFFGQGTRLTVV.

The chain employs TRBV11-1 and TRBJ1-3, with D possibly being TRBD1 (6 bases). The length of the CDR3 is 15 residues. CDR1 and CDR2 from the germline V gene are SGHAT and FQDESV (reference sequence). V shed 4 bases and J shed 0 bases, with 10 bases lying between them. For the CDR3, the DNA is TGTGCCAGCAGCTCTTCGGACAGCTCTGGAAACACCATATATTTT. Its translation: CASSSSDSSGNTIYF.

The chain joins TRBV5-8 to TRBJ2-3, with 8 bases that match TRBD2. The V gene's germline CDR1 is SGHTS and CDR2 YDEGEE. The V gene end was trimmed by 0 bases and the J gene end by 4 bases; junction bases not matched to a gene: 10. The CDR3 contains 17 residues. The CDR3 DNA reads as TGTGCCAGCAGCTTGGCAATGGGAGCGGGGGCTGCAGATACGCAGTATTTT. Translating it yields CASSLAMGAGAADTQYF.

V and J are TRBV2 and TRBJ1-4; possible D gene TRBD1, 5 bases. V lost 7 bases, J lost 7 bases, and 19 bases lay in between. The germline V gene has CDR1 SNHLY and CDR2 FYNNEI. CDR3 size: 15 residues. The CDR3 is CASTLLATEIEKLFF. In DNA form, the CDR3 reads TGTGCCAGCACCCTCCTCGCGACAGAAATTGAAAAACTGTTTTTT.

The CDR3 nucleotides are TGTGCCAGTAGTATGGCAGGGGGCTACGAGCAGTACTTC. Translation gives CASSMAGGYEQYF. The V and J genes are TRBV19 and TRBJ2-7; 7 bases are shared with TRBD1. Germline V gene lookup returns CDR1 LNHDA and CDR2 SQIVND (reference sequence). With V trimmed by 3 bases and J by 3 bases, 2 bases remained unmatched. This CDR3 region has 13 residues.

This clone showed up just once. The J gene is TRBJ2-1, the V gene TRBV6-4, with D possibly TRBD1 on 6 matching bases. This CDR3 has 16 residues. CDR1 MRHNA and CDR2 SNTAGT come from the germline V gene. Deletions cut 6 bases from V and 6 bases from J, with 21 bases between. CDR3 DNA sequence: TGTGCCAGCAGCCCTGAGGGGTCGATCAGGGGCAATGAGCAGTTCTTC. The encoded protein is CASSPEGSIRGNEQFF.

The J gene is TRBJ2-5, the V gene TRBV7-2, with TRBD2 identical over 7 bases. This CDR3 has 13 amino acids. The J segment lost 4 bases and the V segment lost 7 bases, leaving 6 bases of the junction unmatched. Germline CDR1 and CDR2: SGHTA and FQGNSA. Written as DNA, the CDR3 is TGTGCCAGCACCCGCGGGGGTCGAGAGACCCAGTACTTC. It translates to CASTRGGRETQYF.

The chain carries TRBV5-3 and TRBJ1-4; 10 bases are a match to TRBD1. TRBV5-3 is marked as an open reading frame, function uncertain. The CDR3 has 15 amino acids. J lost 7 bases, V lost 5 bases, and 8 bases had no gene match. The CDR3 reads CARRPGQGGLEKLFF. CDR3 nucleotides: TGTGCCAGAAGACCAGGACAGGGGGGACTTGAAAAACTGTTTTTT.

The chain joins TRBV6-5 to TRBJ2-1, with TRBD2 matching over 7 bases. The CDR3 extends over 15 amino acids. V was pared by 5 bases and J by 7 bases, with 11 bases of the junction left unmatched. The germline V gene has CDR1 MNHEY and CDR2 SVGAGI. The CDR3 sequence is CASSHPPWEGNEQFF. The CDR3, as DNA: TGTGCCAGCAGTCACCCCCCTTGGGAGGGAAATGAGCAGTTCTTC.

V and J are TRBV19 and TRBJ1-1; 7 nucleotides agree with TRBD1. The CDR3 runs 14 residues. Germline CDR1 is LNHDA and CDR2 is SQIVND (reference sequence). V lost 6 bases and J lost 7; bases outside the gene matches: 11. CDR3 nucleotides: TGTGCCAGTAGGGTGACAGGGTATGACGTTGAAGCTTTCTTT. Protein sequence: CASRVTGYDVEAFF.

The V gene is TRBV27, the J gene TRBJ1-6, with D unclear. This CDR3 is built from 17 residues. Deletions cut 10 bases from V and 8 bases from J, with 27 bases between. The V gene's germline CDR1 is MNHEY and CDR2 SMNVEV (reference sequence). Here the CDR3 DNA reads TGTGCCACCTCTCCCGAACTCAGGCGAGAGTGGTATTCACCCCTCCACTTT. Translated, it gives CATSPELRREWYSPLHF.

The chain recombines TRBV5-5 with TRBJ1-1; D unclear. CDR1 SGHKS and CDR2 YYEKEE come from the germline V gene (reference sequence). There are 15 residues in the CDR3. The germline V and J ends were trimmed by 0 bases and 0 bases, with 9 bases remaining between them. The CDR3 loop reads CASSLAWGLNTEAFF. The CDR3 nucleotides are TGTGCCAGCAGCTTGGCCTGGGGATTGAACACTGAAGCTTTCTTT.

The CDR3 coding sequence is TGCAGTGCTAGTTATAGGGACACAGACTATAATTCACCCCTCCACTTT. Translating it yields CSASYRDTDYNSPLHF. The chain has TRBV20-1 and TRBJ1-6; maybe TRBD1 (6 bases). The CDR3 contains 16 residues. Germline V gene data show CDR1 as DFQATT and CDR2 as SNEGSKA (reference sequence). V lost 3 bases and J lost 3, with 15 bases in between.

The V gene is TRBV12-2, the J gene TRBJ2-1; the table's D call, TRBD2, was not checked against the DNA. TRBV12-2 counts as a pseudogene. The CDR3 spans 16 residues. The CDR3 is CASRAGLLGTYNEQFF. The CDR3 DNA is TGTGCAAGTCGCGCGGGACTATTAGGTACCTACAATGAGCAGTTCTTC.

Here the CDR3 DNA reads TGTGCCAGCAGCTTGCAGGGGAATAGCAATCAGCCCCAGCATTTT. It specifies CASSLQGNSNQPQHF. The chain recombines TRBV7-2 with TRBJ1-5, with D possibly TRBD1 on 6 matching bases. The CDR3 sequence is 15 residues long. CDR1 and CDR2 from the germline V gene are SGHTA and FQGNSA. The V end lost 3 bases, the J end lost 0 bases, and 9 bases lay between the germline ends.

The rearrangement uses TRBV2 and TRBJ1-4; D is perhaps TRBD1 (5 bases). Trimming cost V 4 bases and J 8 bases, with 14 bases left between them. Germline loops: CDR1 SNHLY, CDR2 FYNNEI. This CDR3 is built from 14 residues. CDR3 residues: CASSGGSLGEKLFF. CDR3 DNA: TGTGCCAGCAGTGGGGGCTCCCTTGGGGAAAAACTGTTTTTT.

V and J are TRBV12-3 or TRBV12-4 and TRBJ1-2; D is uncertain. This CDR3 spans 13 amino acids. The V end lost 6 bases, the J end lost 7 bases, and 15 bases lay between the germline ends. The CDR3 DNA sequence: TGTGCCAGCAGCACCGGGAGAAGTCCTGGCTACACCTTC. Residues: CASSTGRSPGYTF.

The V and J genes are TRBV6-6 and TRBJ1-2; 7 nucleotides agree with TRBD1. This CDR3 comprises 15 residues. The germline V gene has CDR1 MNHNY and CDR2 SVGAGI (reference sequence). After removal of 2 bases from V and 7 bases from J, the junction contained 10 bases not matched to a gene. Here the CDR3 DNA reads TGTGCCAGCAGTTACCAGACAGGGATGCGTGCTGGCTACACCTTC. It translates to CASSYQTGMRAGYTF.

This sequence joins TRBV23-1 and TRBJ1-6, with D hard to call. TRBV23-1 is noted as an ORF with a role that remains uncertain. CDR3 length: 18 residues. Trimming took 8 bases from V and 2 from J, leaving 22 bases between them. The CDR3, as DNA: TGCGCCAGCTACAGTACCGATTCACGAACGACCTATAATTCACCCCTCCACTTT. It yields the protein CASYSTDSRTTYNSPLHF.

This clone has just a few counts. The V gene is TRBV7-2, the J gene TRBJ1-1; a possible D gene is TRBD1 (5 bases). V was cut by 4 bases and J by 4 bases, with 10 bases left in between. The CDR3 is 13 residues long. Germline CDR1 is SGHTA and CDR2 is FQGNSA. The CDR3 coding sequence is TGTGCCAGCAGCTCGAGCGGGGGCACTGAAGCTTTCTTT. This codes for CASSSSGGTEAFF.

The chain carries TRBV10-3 and TRBJ2-3; D unresolved. The CDR3 loop spans 14 amino acids. Germline V CDR1 and CDR2: ENHRY, SYGVKD. V lost 7 bases and J 4 bases, leaving 15 bases between the germline ends. CDR3 in DNA: TGTGCCATCACCAACACACTGGACGCAGATACGCAGTATTTT. It translates to CAITNTLDADTQYF.

The chain recombines TRBV6-1 with TRBJ1-4, with D possibly matching TRBD1 (5 bases). The CDR3 length is 16 residues. The V gene's germline CDR1 is MNHNS and CDR2 SASEGT. Trimming stripped 4 bases from V and 3 bases from J, with 15 bases between. The CDR3 DNA reads as TGTGCCAGCAGTGTCGGATGGGGGAGAGCTAATGAAAAACTGTTTTTT. Its translation is CASSVGWGRANEKLFF.

The chain couples TRBV21-1 to TRBJ2-6; no DNA check was done on the table's D call, TRBD1. TRBV21-1 is a pseudogene segment. This CDR3 comprises 22 residues. As DNA, the CDR3 is TGTGCCAGCAGCAAGTGCGGGAAAACACGATGGCAGGGGGCGCCCGGGGCCAACGTCCTGACTTTC. Its translation: CASSKCGKTRWQGAPGANVLTF.

V gene TRBV12-3 or TRBV12-4 combines with J gene TRBJ1-5, with TRBD1 as a possible D gene (5 bases). V shed 4 bases and J shed 1 base, with 5 bases lying between them. The CDR3 is made up of 13 amino acids. CDR3 nucleotide sequence: TGTGCCAGCAGTTGGGACAGCAATCAGCCCCAGCATTTT. Protein: CASSWDSNQPQHF.

J is TRBJ1-5 and V is TRBV15; 8 positions match TRBD1. The CDR3 covers 15 residues. Germline values: CDR1 LNHNV, CDR2 YYDKDF (reference sequence). The junction had 8 bases not matched to a gene; V was cut back by 5 bases and J by 5 bases. CDR3 sequence (DNA): TGTGCCACCAGCGGGGACAGGAGGATCGATCAGCCCCAGCATTTT. Its protein is CATSGDRRIDQPQHF.

The V and J genes are TRBV6-5 and TRBJ2-7, with a tentative D call TRBD1 (6 bases). V was clipped by 4 bases and J by 1 base, with 14 bases between them. CDR1 is MNHEY, CDR2 SVGAGI, per germline. The CDR3 totals 15 residues. CDR3 sequence reads: CASSSNDRPSYEQYF. The CDR3 DNA sequence: TGTGCCAGCAGTTCGAACGACAGGCCGTCCTACGAGCAGTACTTC.

The rearrangement uses TRBV4-3 and TRBJ2-7; D possibly corresponds to TRBD1 (5 bases). The V end lost 1 base, the J end lost 4 bases, and 14 bases lay between the germline ends. The CDR3 extends over 15 amino acids. Germline CDR1 is LGHNA and CDR2 is YSLEER. CDR3 in amino acids: CASSQGRQGLYEQYF. The DNA of the CDR3 is TGCGCCAGCAGCCAAGGGCGTCAGGGTCTTTACGAGCAGTACTTC.